A single sample gave rise to the 20 T cell receptor beta chains below, sequenced in a study of T cell clonality in common variable immunodeficiency (dated by TCRdb to about 2015). The library was made by the immunoSEQ multiplex PCR assay. Drawn from immuneACCESS, this table holds only the in-frame rearrangements with V and J called that TCRdb kept. Clones are partly lost; checked studies trace under half to an unresolved V gene and leave the rest unexplained. Listed for this sample are under 45,000 clones, none observed only a single time. The ten largest clones represent over 1.3% of the sample. What was sequenced was peripheral blood mononuclear cells. The receptors shown here come from a person between 18 and 75 years old in good health.

This clone was detected many times. The read ends 3 residues early relative to the CDR3; the germline J gene fills the gap. V usage is TRBV10-3 and J usage is TRBJ1-2; unclear D gene. Per germline, CDR1 ENHRY and CDR2 SYGVKD. This CDR3 spans 16 amino acids. V gave up 0 bases and J gave up 2 bases, with 13 bases separating them. This CDR3 is CAISESRIPGNYGYTF. CDR3 bases read: TGTGCCATCAGTGAGTCAAGAATCCCAGGAAACTATGGC.

This clone was seen ten or more times. The read gets to within 3 residues of the CDR3 end, and the germline J gene fills in the rest. The chain joins TRBV14 to TRBJ2-7; 11 nucleotides line up with TRBD2. The CDR3 consists of 15 residues. After removal of 3 bases from V and 3 bases from J, the junction contained 4 bases not matched to a gene. Germline V gene lookup returns CDR1 SGHDN and CDR2 FVKESK. The CDR3 bases that were read are TGTGCCAGCAGCCAGTCTAGCGGGAGGCGCTACGAG. As protein: CASSQSSGRRYE. The entire CDR3 protein is CASSQSSGRRYEQYF.

This clone appeared many times. The read terminates 3 residues before the CDR3 end, so the remaining end is supplied by the germline J gene. The V call is TRBV5-1, the J call TRBJ2-3; TRBD1 is a possible D gene (6 bases). Per the germline V gene, CDR1 is SGHRS and CDR2 is YFSETQ. The V and J ends lost 0 bases and 5 bases respectively, with 10 bases between them. The CDR3 totals 14 residues. The CDR3 sequence: CASSLAADRDTQYF. The CDR3 DNA, read in part, is TGCGCCAGCAGCTTGGCCGCGGACAGAGATACG. Full variable domain (remainder filled in from reference TRBV5-1 and TRBJ2-3): KAGVTQTPRYLIKTRGQQVTLSCSPISGHRSVSWYQQTPGQGLQFLFEYFSETQRNKGNFPGRFSGRQFSNSRSEMNVSTLELGDSALYLCASSLAADRDTQYFGPGTRLTVL.

Worth noting for this clone: It may be a read error: a sequence one base away is much more abundant. The read falls 3 residues short of the CDR3 end, and the missing part is taken from the germline J gene. V usage is TRBV7-9 and J usage is TRBJ2-3; TRBD1 is a possible D gene (5 bases). Between the trimmed V and J ends, which lost 7 bases and 6 bases, there was a span of 14 bases. CDR3 length: 13 amino acids. Looked up from germline, CDR1 is SEHNR and CDR2 is FQNEAQ (reference sequence). The CDR3 loop is CASNLQGADTQYF. The DNA read from the CDR3 is TGTGCCAGCAACTTGCAGGGTGCGGATACG.

This clone has ten or more counts. The CDR3 is cut off 3 residues early in the read; its end comes from the germline J gene. The genes are TRBV20-1 and TRBJ2-1; 8 nucleotides match TRBD1. The germline gives CDR1 DFQATT, CDR2 SNEGSKA (reference sequence). V lost 2 bases to trimming and J lost 1 base; unmatched junction nucleotides: 7. CDR3 size: 16 residues. The covered CDR3 bases are TGCAGTGCTAGATTTTTCAGGGGGCATTCCTACAATGAG. It translates to CSARFFRGHSYNE. The whole CDR3 sequence reads CSARFFRGHSYNEQFF.

The table lists this clone with many counts. The DNA ends 3 residues before the CDR3 does, and the rest of the CDR3 is filled in from the germline J gene. V gene TRBV5-1 combines with J gene TRBJ2-3; TRBD2 matches at 8 bases. The J segment lost 4 bases and the V segment lost 3 bases, leaving 7 bases of the junction unmatched. The CDR3 contains 15 residues. Germline V CDR1 and CDR2: SGHRS, YFSETQ. The CDR3 loop reads CASSSGLGVADTQYF. The CDR3 bases that were read are TGCGCCAGCAGCTCGGGACTAGGTGTGGCAGATACG.

This clone showed up many times. The read falls 3 residues short of the CDR3 end, and the missing part is taken from the germline J gene. The chain is built from TRBV20-1 and TRBJ2-5; 9 bases match TRBD1. Germline V gene lookup returns CDR1 DFQATT and CDR2 SNEGSKA (reference sequence). This CDR3 region has 15 residues. J was trimmed by 3 bases and V by 5 bases; bases with no gene match: 10. The CDR3 DNA, read in part, is TGCAGTGCTTCTCTCATTGGACAGGGGAAAGAGACC. It is translated as CSASLIGQGKET. The entire CDR3 sequence reads CSASLIGQGKETQYF.

This clone was counted only a few times. The CDR3 end is not reached by the read, which stops 3 residues before it; the germline J gene fills it in. V gene TRBV7-2 combines with J gene TRBJ1-4; tentative D call: TRBD1 (6 bases). This CDR3 has 14 residues. Germline V lookup: CDR1 SGHTA, CDR2 FQGNSA. CDR3 DNA (partial): TGTGCCAGTCCTCGGGCGGCGGGGGCCAACGTA. Translated, it gives CASPRAAGANV. In full, the CDR3 reads CASPRAAGANVLFF.

With regard to this clone: The DNA ends 3 residues before the CDR3 does, and the rest of the CDR3 is filled in from the germline J gene. The rearrangement uses TRBV19 and TRBJ1-2, with 9 bases lining up with TRBD1. CDR3 size: 12 residues. The germline V gene encodes CDR1 LNHDA and CDR2 SQIVND (reference sequence). Partial CDR3 DNA: TGTGCCAGTAGTTACAGGGGGCGTGAC. As protein: CASSYRGRD. The whole CDR3 is CASSYRGRDYTF.

This clone was counted many times. The read ends 3 residues early relative to the CDR3; the germline J gene fills the gap. The chain employs TRBV5-6 and TRBJ2-1; the D gene is possibly TRBD2 (6 bases). The germline V and J ends were trimmed by 4 bases and 9 bases, with 11 bases remaining between them. The CDR3 spans 12 residues. The germline V gene encodes CDR1 SGHDT and CDR2 YYEEEE. CDR3 DNA, as far as it was read: TGTGCCAGCAGCCCAACTAGCAGTGAG. Translated: CASSPTSSE. The whole CDR3 reads CASSPTSSEQFF.

This clone came up many times. The CDR3 extends 3 residues past the end of the read, so its final part is completed from the germline J gene. The chain combines TRBV18 with TRBJ1-1; 10 bases fit TRBD1. The CDR3 runs to 14 residues. In germline, CDR1 is KGHSH, CDR2 LQKENI. The ends lost 4 bases at V and 4 bases at J; junction bases unmatched: 3. The CDR3 bases that were read are TGTGCCAGCTCACTGGGACAGGGGCGCACTGAA. Its translation: CASSLGQGRTE. The whole CDR3 sequence is CASSLGQGRTEAFF.

There are many counts of this clone. The CDR3 end is not reached by the read, which stops 3 residues before it; the germline J gene fills it in. The chain is built from TRBV28 and TRBJ2-1; D uncertain. Per germline, CDR1 MDHEN and CDR2 SYDVKM. The CDR3 sequence is 11 residues long. V lost 3 bases, J lost 7 bases, and 4 bases lay in between. Partial CDR3 DNA: TGTGCCAGCAGTTTTCGGAATGAG. Protein: CASSFRNE. From start to end, the CDR3 is CASSFRNEQFF.

This clone occurred many times. The read finishes 3 residues shy of the CDR3 end, and the germline J gene is used to complete it. The chain combines TRBV20-1 with TRBJ1-1; maybe TRBD1 (5 bases). Trimming left V 6 bases short and J 4 bases short, with 15 bases between. The CDR3 spans 13 residues. Germline CDR1 and CDR2: DFQATT and SNEGSKA (reference sequence). CDR3 loop: CSATPTGRTEAFF. The CDR3 bases that were read are TGCAGTGCAACACCTACAGGACGCACTGAA.

This clone was found many times. The read stops 3 residues short of the end of the CDR3; the missing end is completed from the germline J gene. The rearrangement joins TRBV5-1 to TRBJ2-7; no firm D call. This CDR3 comprises 13 residues. V was pared by 3 bases and J by 2 bases, with 9 bases between. CDR1 and CDR2 (germline): SGHRS, YFSETQ. CDR3 bases read: TGCGCCAGCAGCTCCCCTACAGCCTACGAG. It translates to CASSSPTAYE. The CDR3 as a whole reads CASSSPTAYEQYF.

This clone was counted many times. The read halts 3 residues ahead of the CDR3 end, with the missing end drawn from the germline J gene. The chain employs TRBV5-6 and TRBJ2-1; tentatively, D is TRBD1 (5 bases). Deletions cut 4 bases from V and 4 bases from J, with 9 bases between. Germline loops: CDR1 SGHDT, CDR2 YYEEEE. The CDR3 extends over 13 amino acids. The sequenced part of the CDR3 DNA is TGTGCCAGCAGCGAGACAGTATACAATGAG. Translating it yields CASSETVYNE. The whole CDR3 reads CASSETVYNEQFF.

This clone was seen many times. The observed sequence ends 3 residues before the CDR3 terminus, with the missing tail filled in from the germline J gene. The gene calls are TRBV6-4 and TRBJ2-1; possibly TRBD1 or TRBD2 for D (5 bases each). The CDR3 runs to 17 residues. The V gene's germline CDR1 is MRHNA and CDR2 SNTAGT. V was shortened by 2 bases and J by 1 base, with 15 bases between the two germline ends. The CDR3 DNA, read in part, is TGTGCCAGCAGTGACGCCGAGGGGAGTAGATCCTACAATGAG. Protein product: CASSDAEGSRSYNE. The full CDR3 sequence reads CASSDAEGSRSYNEQFF.

This clone has a count of ten or more. The sequence runs out 3 residues before the end of the CDR3; the remainder is reconstructed from the germline J gene. The rearrangement links TRBV5-1 to TRBJ1-6, with 8 bases matching TRBD1. The germline V gene encodes CDR1 SGHRS and CDR2 YFSETQ. CDR3 length equals 15 residues. Unmatched junction bases numbered 5, after V lost 0 bases and J lost 9 bases. CDR3 loop: CASSLGQGARSPLHF. The covered CDR3 bases are TGCGCCAGCAGCTTGGGGCAGGGGGCACGTTCACCC.

This clone came up many times. The read terminates 3 residues before the CDR3 end, so the remaining end is supplied by the germline J gene. The V gene is TRBV20-1, the J gene TRBJ2-5; 12 nucleotides match TRBD2. Germline-derived CDR1 and CDR2 are DFQATT and SNEGSKA (reference sequence). The CDR3 is made up of 15 amino acids. The V gene end was trimmed by 4 bases and the J gene end by 5 bases; junction bases not matched to a gene: 8. CDR3 loop: CSANRLAGVGETQYF. Partial CDR3 DNA: TGCAGTGCTAACAGACTAGCGGGAGTTGGGGAGACC.

Notes on this clone: The CDR3 extends 3 residues past the end of the read, so its final part is completed from the germline J gene. The chain combines TRBV25-1 with TRBJ2-7; D not certain. CDR1 MGHDK and CDR2 SYGVNS come from the germline V gene. There are 11 residues in the CDR3. With 2 bases removed from V and 6 bases from J, the gap between germline ends came to 5 bases. The CDR3 bases that were read are TGTGCCAGCAGTGAAACGGGCGAG. Its translation: CASSETGE. The CDR3, in full, reads CASSETGEQYF.

In this sample, this clone turned up many times. Read data end 3 residues before the CDR3 end; the end is taken from the germline J gene. The chain has TRBV7-3 and TRBJ2-3, with a weak D call TRBD2 (6 bases). CDR3 length: 15 residues. Germline assignment: CDR1 SGHTA and CDR2 FQGTGA. Trimming cost V 3 bases and J 0 bases, with 10 bases left between them. The covered CDR3 bases are TGTGCCAGCAGCTTTCGGGGGTTTAGCACAGATACG. Translating gives CASSFRGFSTDT. In full, the CDR3 is CASSFRGFSTDTQYF.